This is a list of T cell receptor beta chains from one sample in a study of CD8+ T cells in alopecia areata. Sequencing was performed with immunoSEQ multiplex PCR; in TCRdb, only in-frame clones are kept and a portion is missing. Altogether about 99,000 clones are present, around three fifths being singletons, with the ten largest covering more than 8%. The sequencing input was CD4+ T cells sorted from blood. Receptors originate from a human donor in good health. Both conserved end residues are part of each CDR3. Size is stated for part of the rows, as once, few or many counts, or as a class when the clone is expanded.

v_gene: TRBV30
j_gene: TRBJ2-1
abundance: once
CDR3aa: CAWSVRHSYNEQFF

v_gene: TRBV9
j_gene: TRBJ1-4
abundance: .
CDR3aa: CASSPTGSGEKLFF

v_gene: TRBV5-1
j_gene: TRBJ1-2
abundance: once
CDR3aa: CASSFTGYGYTF

v_gene: TRBV29-1
j_gene: TRBJ2-7
abundance: .
CDR3aa: CSVERDGGEQYF

v_gene: TRBV30
j_gene: TRBJ2-1
abundance: few
CDR3aa: CAWSVREYNEQFF

v_gene: TRBV5-1
j_gene: TRBJ2-1
abundance: .
CDR3aa: CASSLEGQYNEQFF

v_gene: TRBV11-1
j_gene: TRBJ1-1
abundance: once
CDR3aa: CASSLSRGTEAFF

v_gene: TRBV2
j_gene: TRBJ2-5
abundance: .
CDR3aa: CASSNDRVETQYF

v_gene: TRBV29-1
j_gene: TRBJ2-6
abundance: .
CDR3aa: CSVMRLLSGANVLTF

v_gene: TRBV7-9
j_gene: TRBJ2-2
abundance: .
CDR3aa: CASSHRQGDSTGELFF

v_gene: TRBV6-5
j_gene: TRBJ1-2
abundance: .
CDR3aa: CASSYNRQGNYGYTF

v_gene: TRBV5-1
j_gene: TRBJ2-2
abundance: .
CDR3aa: CASSGGRNTGELFF